The rows below give T cell receptor beta chains drawn from one sample of a study of cytomegalovirus exposure and HLA in healthy donors. The table came from immunoSEQ multiplex PCR; TCRdb's copy has only in-frame clones and leaves some out. The repertoire holds roughly 200,000 clones, with about 69% as singletons. The sample consisted of PBMCs. These receptors were collected from a male donor in good health and CMV-seronegative. Each CDR3 is given without its conserved first and last residue.

cdr3_aa,v_call,j_call
AISDQTYEQY,TRBV10-3,TRBJ2-7
ASRLGLDGYT,TRBV5-1,TRBJ1-2
ASSLHYSRSYNEQF,TRBV28,TRBJ2-1
ASSYSLGRGEQY,TRBV6-6,TRBJ2-7
ASRTGASDYEQY,TRBV28,TRBJ2-7
ASTPGQGIPPQH,TRBV19,TRBJ1-5
SSSLGTGDYNQPQH,TRBV7-9,TRBJ1-5
ASSSGGTQPQH,TRBV9,TRBJ1-5
ASSLAGVGQF,TRBV7-6,TRBJ2-1
AWSVGTGAPGSGNTIY,TRBV30,TRBJ1-3
ASSQGAAGAITDTQY,TRBV4-2,TRBJ2-3
ASSVGIGQGVYGYT,TRBV9,TRBJ1-2
ASRSPGTNYGYT,TRBV27,TRBJ1-2
ASSRAYSGPTDTQY,TRBV19,TRBJ2-3
ASRTPGQGATDTQY,TRBV2,TRBJ2-3
AWSVATTGELF,TRBV30,TRBJ2-2
ASSSGGGEQF,TRBV4-2,TRBJ2-1
ASSYSIALDEQY,TRBV6-5,TRBJ2-7
ASRPQGIGNTIY,TRBV6-1,TRBJ1-3
ASSYSTGVNTEAF,TRBV6-5,TRBJ1-1
ASSLWMVSGNSPLH,TRBV28,TRBJ1-6
ASRGGQGFTDTQY,TRBV6-5,TRBJ2-3
ASSLYGTDTQY,TRBV13,TRBJ2-3
ASRLRGGPTDTQY,TRBV5-1,TRBJ2-3
SVRGLAVSYNEQF,TRBV29-1,TRBJ2-1
ASSLSYRDRANNSPLH,TRBV4-1,TRBJ1-6
ASSPPGQGGMPSGNTIY,TRBV18,TRBJ1-3
ASRNPPGQGDSYEQY,TRBV2,TRBJ2-7
ASISPGTEAF,TRBV6-5,TRBJ1-1
ASSFLGHEQF,TRBV5-1,TRBJ2-1
ASSPTWRSPYNEQF,TRBV4-2,TRBJ2-1
ASSPGTGGGQPQH,TRBV27,TRBJ1-5
ASSEIGGVSHGYT,TRBV6-1,TRBJ1-2
ASSLWDAGGSGNTIY,TRBV7-2,TRBJ1-3
AITGRVGEKLF,TRBV10-3,TRBJ1-4
AWSRGPGNQPQH,TRBV30,TRBJ1-5
ASSLDRGNQPQH,TRBV7-9,TRBJ1-5
ASSELGLPYEQY,TRBV6-1,TRBJ2-7
ASSGAVSNQPQH,TRBV2,TRBJ1-5
SSQGGSNTEAF,TRBV29-1,TRBJ1-1
ASKISGGVTYEQY,TRBV6-5,TRBJ2-7
SVGVGQSFSDTQY,TRBV29-1,TRBJ2-3